The 23 T cell receptor beta chains below come from one sample, sequenced in a study of T cells in Graves' hyperthyroidism and ophthalmopathy. What was amplified from RNA transcripts were TCR beta CDR3 regions. The primer set for the first-round RT-PCR of the TCR CDR3 was HTBI. TCRdb independently ran MiXCR on the multiplex PCR reads; one entry per CDR3 protein. The sample lists under 350,000 distinct CDR3 sequences, 21% seen once, with 50% in the top ten. The sequenced material came from blood. The receptors come from a woman aged 45-59 years with Graves' hyperthyroidism.

The chain couples TRBV5-1 to TRBJ1-1; D may be TRBD1 (6 bases). Trimming pared 1 base from V and 5 bases from J, leaving 12 bases between. Germline V gives CDR1 SGHRS, CDR2 YFSETQ. The CDR3 is 14 residues long. CDR3 DNA sequence: TGCGCCAGCAGCTTGCCAGGGGCGAGGACTGAAGCTTTCTTT. As protein: CASSLPGARTEAFF.

V gene TRBV4-1 combines with J gene TRBJ2-2; TRBD2 matches 8 bases. Trimming cost V 4 bases and J 0 bases; bases outside gene matches: 10. Germline CDR1 reads MGHRA; CDR2 reads YSYEKL. This CDR3 comprises 18 residues. The CDR3 DNA is TGCGCCAGCAGCCCCAAGCAGCGGGGGCTCGCGAACACCGGGGAGCTGTTTTTT. Protein: CASSPKQRGLANTGELFF.

The chain is built from TRBV5-6 and TRBJ2-7, with D perhaps assigned TRBD1 or TRBD2 (5 bases each). Trimming took off 4 bases at V and 4 bases at J, with 15 bases between the two ends. The CDR3 is made up of 14 amino acids. The V gene's germline CDR1 is SGHDT and CDR2 YYEEEE. This CDR3 is CASSPGTFAYEQYF. The CDR3 DNA follows: TGTGCCAGCAGCCCCGGGACCTTCGCATACGAGCAGTACTTC.

This clonotype was picked up a small number of times. The chain has TRBV20-1 and TRBJ1-5, with D perhaps TRBD1 (5 bases). Germline V gene data show CDR1 as DFQATT and CDR2 as SNEGSKA (reference sequence). Trimming removed 6 bases from V and 0 bases from J, with 9 bases in between. This CDR3 is 13 amino acids long. The CDR3 here is CSAMGDSNQPQHF. The DNA of the CDR3 is TGCAGTGCGATGGGGGATAGCAATCAGCCCCAGCATTTT.

CDR3 DNA sequence: TGTGCCAGCAGCCCAGGAACAGCGGGAGGCTACGAGCAGTACTTC. It is translated as CASSPGTAGGYEQYF. The chain joins TRBV28 to TRBJ2-7; TRBD2 matches 9 bases. The CDR3 contains 15 residues. V dropped 6 bases and J dropped 3; count of bases not matched to a gene: 9. Germline V lookup: CDR1 MDHEN, CDR2 SYDVKM.

In its sample, this clonotype was seen many times. The chain couples TRBV20-1 to TRBJ2-2, with a possible D match to TRBD1 (6 bases). V dropped 3 bases and J dropped 4 bases, with 15 bases sitting between them. CDR3 length: 15 residues. In germline, CDR1 is DFQATT, CDR2 SNEGSKA (reference sequence). Written as DNA, the CDR3 is TGCAGTGCTAGTATCGTGACAGGACCCACCGGGGAGCTGTTTTTT. It specifies CSASIVTGPTGELFF.

This clonotype was recorded many times. The chain is built from TRBV12-3 or TRBV12-4 and TRBJ2-3; a weak D match, TRBD1 (7 bases). This CDR3 spans 14 amino acids. Trimming pared 6 bases from V and 3 bases from J, leaving 13 bases between. CDR3 sequence reads: CASSRSGGTDTQYF. The CDR3, as DNA: TGTGCCAGCAGCCGTTCAGGGGGGACAGATACGCAGTATTTT.

The V and J genes are TRBV28 and TRBJ1-1; 8 bases fit TRBD1. This CDR3 spans 16 amino acids. Germline V gene sequence: CDR1 MDHEN, CDR2 SYDVKM. With 5 bases clipped from V and 5 bases from J, the junction kept 13 bases outside the gene matches. CDR3 sequence reads: CASSPWGRQGQTEAFF. In nucleotides, the CDR3 is TGTGCCAGCAGTCCCTGGGGGCGACAGGGGCAAACTGAAGCTTTCTTT. The whole variable domain, filled in from reference TRBV28 and TRBJ1-1, reads DVKVTQSSRYLVKRTGEKVFLECVQDMDHENMFWYRQDPGLGLRLIYFSYDVKMKEKGDIPEGYSVSREKKERFSLILESASTNQTSMYLCASSPWGRQGQTEAFFGQGTRLTVV.

This clonotype was picked up many times. The V call is TRBV6-1, the J call TRBJ1-6, with TRBD1 identical over 10 bases. Losses at the gene ends were 10 bases for V and 7 bases for J; bases not matched to a gene: 13. The CDR3 sequence is 16 residues long. Germline V gene lookup returns CDR1 MNHNS and CDR2 SASEGT. This CDR3 is CAIEPGTGVQNSPLHF. The CDR3 DNA sequence: TGTGCCATCGAACCCGGGACAGGGGTACAGAATTCACCCCTCCACTTT.

This clonotype was detected ten times or more. The chain joins TRBV6-2 or TRBV6-3 to TRBJ1-2; D is undetermined. The CDR3 runs 15 residues. Trimming took 2 bases from V and 0 from J, leaving 10 bases between them. Germline values: CDR1 MNHEY, CDR2 SVGEGT. Here the CDR3 reads CASSYDTKPNYGYTF. CDR3 nucleotides: TGTGCCAGCAGTTACGACACAAAACCTAACTATGGCTACACCTTC.

This clonotype was seen at least ten times. This chain joins TRBV3-1 and TRBJ2-3; no firm D call. Deletions cut 4 bases from V and 0 bases from J, with 5 bases between. CDR1 is LGHDT, CDR2 YNNKEL, per germline (reference sequence). The CDR3 loop spans 13 amino acids. The CDR3 here is CASSPTSTDTQYF. As DNA, the CDR3 is TGTGCCAGCAGCCCTACTAGCACAGATACGCAGTATTTT.

This clonotype was observed many times. The chain has TRBV10-3 and TRBJ2-1, with TRBD2 matching over 8 bases. The CDR3 sequence is 13 residues long. Germline CDR1 is ENHRY and CDR2 is SYGVKD. The trim removed 4 bases at V and 10 bases at J, leaving 6 bases unmatched. The CDR3 DNA reads as TGTGCCATCAGTGTCGGGGGGGCAAGGGAGCAGTTCTTC. The encoded protein is CAISVGGAREQFF.

The table lists this clonotype with many counts. The chain recombines TRBV11-2 with TRBJ2-7, with 12 bases matching TRBD2. The trim removed 5 bases at V and 4 bases at J, leaving 18 bases unmatched. Germline V gene lookup returns CDR1 SGHAT and CDR2 FQNNGV. The CDR3 is 19 residues long. The CDR3 region is CASSPRGLAGRSGRYEQYF. CDR3 coding DNA: TGTGCCAGCAGCCCAAGAGGACTAGCGGGAAGAAGCGGGAGATACGAGCAGTACTTC.

In this sample, this clonotype turned up once. V gene TRBV2 combines with J gene TRBJ1-5; D uncertain. V lost 6 bases to trimming and J lost 9 bases, with 15 bases between them. The CDR3 covers 13 residues. CDR1 is SNHLY, CDR2 FYNNEI, per germline. In nucleotides, the CDR3 is TGTGCCAGCAGAAGCGGGAGCGGCACGCCCCAGCATTTT. Encoded protein: CASRSGSGTPQHF.

The gene calls are TRBV6-1 and TRBJ1-5; the D gene is possibly TRBD1 (5 bases). Per germline, CDR1 MNHNS and CDR2 SASEGT. Trimming took off 3 bases at V and 0 bases at J, with 12 bases between the two ends. CDR3 length: 16 amino acids. Written as DNA, the CDR3 is TGTGCCAGCAGTGATATGGGGGTAGGTAGCAATCAGCCCCAGCATTTT. This codes for CASSDMGVGSNQPQHF.

This clonotype came up a few times. The V gene is TRBV19, the J gene TRBJ1-3; 11 bases are shared with TRBD1. Germline CDR1 LNHDA, CDR2 SQIVND (reference sequence). Trimming took 8 bases from V and 0 from J; bases not matched to a gene: 3. The CDR3 is 15 residues long. Here the CDR3 DNA reads TGTGCCAGTGGGGACAGGGGGGCCTCTGGAAACACCATATATTTT. Residues: CASGDRGASGNTIYF.

The genes are TRBV9 and TRBJ2-1; weak D call: TRBD2 (6 bases). The J call may be mistaken, given a closer DNA end match to TRBJ2-7. Germline V gene lookup returns CDR1 SGDLS and CDR2 YYNGEE. The length of the CDR3 is 13 residues. CDR3 protein: CASSVRGYNEQYF. In nucleotides, the CDR3 is TGTGCCAGCAGCGTGCGGGGCTACAATGAGCAGTACTTC.

This clonotype was detected a few times. The chain joins TRBV28 to TRBJ1-3, with D unclear. Germline CDR1 MDHEN, CDR2 SYDVKM. V was cut by 0 bases and J by 0 bases, with 6 bases left in between. The CDR3 consists of 15 residues. The CDR3 reads CASSLWGTSGNTIYF. In nucleotides, the CDR3 is TGTGCCAGCAGTTTATGGGGCACCTCTGGAAACACCATATATTTT.

The V call is TRBV7-8, the J call TRBJ2-1, with TRBD2 identical over 11 bases. This CDR3 has 18 amino acids. Trimming took 1 base from V and 5 from J; bases not matched to a gene: 10. The germline V gene has CDR1 SGHVS and CDR2 FQNEAQ. As DNA, the CDR3 is TGTGCCAGCAGCTTAGGCAGTCTAGCGGGAGGTATAGACAATGAGCAGTTCTTC. Translated: CASSLGSLAGGIDNEQFF.

This clonotype was observed a handful of times. The V gene is TRBV6-2 or TRBV6-3, the J gene TRBJ1-6; 8 bases agree with TRBD1. Germline V gene data show CDR1 as MNHEY and CDR2 as SVGEGT. V shed 2 bases, J shed 14 bases, and the junction held 11 bases outside the gene matches. CDR3 length: 15 residues. The CDR3: CASSYGQGFKVALHF. CDR3 nucleotide sequence: TGTGCCAGCAGTTACGGACAGGGTTTTAAAGTGGCCCTCCACTTT.

This clonotype was seen a few times. The chain carries TRBV19 and TRBJ1-5, with 9 bases identical to TRBD1. From germline, CDR1 is LNHDA and CDR2 SQIVND (reference sequence). Trimming cost V 6 bases and J 6 bases; bases outside gene matches: 9. The CDR3 consists of 15 residues. CDR3 DNA sequence: TGTGCCAGTAGGTGGGGGACAGGGAGGGGTCAGCCCCAGCATTTT. This codes for CASRWGTGRGQPQHF.

This clonotype was counted at least ten times. This chain uses TRBV20-1 with TRBJ1-5; 8 nucleotides align to TRBD1. Trimming at V came to 5 bases and at J to 1 base, leaving 7 bases not matched to a gene. The CDR3 has 15 amino acids. Germline V lookup: CDR1 DFQATT, CDR2 SNEGSKA (reference sequence). The CDR3 nucleotides read TGCAGTGCTCTCGACAGGGGACGGAGCAATCAGCCCCAGCATTTT. This sequence encodes CSALDRGRSNQPQHF.

About this clonotype: With a much larger clone just one base away, this may be a read error. The chain combines TRBV18 with TRBJ1-6, with TRBD1 matching over 8 bases. This CDR3 is built from 13 residues. Germline values: CDR1 KGHSH, CDR2 LQKENI. The CDR3 loop is CAGRQGAESPPHF. In DNA, the CDR3 is TGTGCCGGACGCCAGGGGGCTGAGTCACCCCCCCACTTT.